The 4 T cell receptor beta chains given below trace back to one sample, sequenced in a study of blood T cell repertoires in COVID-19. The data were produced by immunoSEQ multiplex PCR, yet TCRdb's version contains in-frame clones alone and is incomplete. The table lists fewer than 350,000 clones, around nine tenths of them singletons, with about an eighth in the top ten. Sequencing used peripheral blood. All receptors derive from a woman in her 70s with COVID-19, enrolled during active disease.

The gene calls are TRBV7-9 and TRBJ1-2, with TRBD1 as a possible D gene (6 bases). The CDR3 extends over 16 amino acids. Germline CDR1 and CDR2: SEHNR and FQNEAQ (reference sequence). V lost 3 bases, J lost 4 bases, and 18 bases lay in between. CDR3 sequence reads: CASSFDRTHTGYGYTF. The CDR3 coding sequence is TGTGCCAGCAGCTTCGACAGGACCCACACGGGCTATGGCTACACCTTC.

The CDR3 region has the DNA TGTGCCAGCAGTGAGGCCGGAGTATATGGCTACACCTTC. It specifies CASSEAGVYGYTF. This chain uses TRBV6-1 with TRBJ1-2, with D unresolved. Germline V gene sequence: CDR1 MNHNS, CDR2 SASEGT. With 3 bases removed from V and 5 bases from J, the gap between germline ends came to 10 bases. This CDR3 has 13 amino acids.

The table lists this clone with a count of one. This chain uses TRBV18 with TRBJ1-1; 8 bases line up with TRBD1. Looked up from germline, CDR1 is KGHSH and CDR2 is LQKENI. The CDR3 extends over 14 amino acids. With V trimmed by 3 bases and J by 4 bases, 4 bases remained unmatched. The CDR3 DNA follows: TGTGCCAGCTCACCTGGACAGGGTGGCACTGAAGCTTTCTTT. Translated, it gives CASSPGQGGTEAFF.

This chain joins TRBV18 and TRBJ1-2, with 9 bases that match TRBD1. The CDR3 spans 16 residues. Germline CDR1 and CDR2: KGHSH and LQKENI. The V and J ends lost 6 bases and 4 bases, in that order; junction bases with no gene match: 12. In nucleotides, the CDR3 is TGTGCCAGCTCTTCAAGCCGGACAGGGGAGATCTATGGCTACACCTTC. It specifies CASSSSRTGEIYGYTF.